This is a list of T cell receptor beta chains from one sample in a study of graft-versus-host responses after intestinal transplantation. The assay was immunoSEQ multiplex PCR, and TCRdb's table has in-frame clones only and misses some. The table records approximately 100,000 clones, roughly 88% of them present only once. The starting material was PBMCs, obtained 255 days after intestinal transplant. Receptors were obtained from a human patient who received an intestinal transplant, so some T cells may come from the graft donor. The CDR3 runs from the conserved cysteine through the conserved F or W. D genes are given only for firm matches. Clone sizes are given selectively: once, few, many, or a class where the clone is expanded.

14,-,TRBV30,TRBJ1-4,TRBD1,TGTGCCTGGAGTGGGGACAGGGGGCAAGGAAAACTGTTTTTT,CAWSGDRGQGKLFF
14,-,TRBV28,TRBJ1-2,TRBD1,TGTGCCAGCAGTCTCGGGACAGTTAACTATGGCTACACCTTC,CASSLGTVNYGYTF
16,-,TRBV6-4,TRBJ2-2,-,TGTGCCAGCAGTGACTCATTCTCGGGGAACACCGGGGAGCTGTTTTTT,CASSDSFSGNTGELFF
13,-,TRBV7-2,TRBJ1-2,-,TGTGCCAGCAGCCCCCCAGGGGTCTATGGCTACACCTTC,CASSPPGVYGYTF
15,-,TRBV30,TRBJ1-2,-,TGTGCCTGGAAAAGGGATAACGGCCTTGACTATGGCTACACCTTC,CAWKRDNGLDYGYTF
15,-,TRBV5-1,TRBJ2-3,-,TGCGCCAGCAGCTGGGATGGGGAGCGGACAGATACGCAGTATTTT,CASSWDGERTDTQYF
15,-,TRBV6-1,TRBJ2-7,-,TGTGCCAGCAGTGTAGACAGGGAGGGCTCCTACGAGCAGTACTTC,CASSVDREGSYEQYF
18,once,TRBV7-9,TRBJ2-5,TRBD2,TGTGCCAGCAGCCCCCGGTGGGTAGCGGGCCGATCCGGAGAGACCCAGTACTTC,CASSPRWVAGRSGETQYF
12,-,TRBV9,TRBJ2-5,-,TGTGCCAGCAGCGTAGGGGCAGAGACCCAGTACTTC,CASSVGAETQYF
14,-,TRBV5-6,TRBJ2-5,-,TGTGCCAGCAGCTCTGTCGGAGGACAAGAGACCCAGTACTTC,CASSSVGGQETQYF
16,-,TRBV5-1,TRBJ2-6,-,TGCGCCAGCAGCTTGCGGGACAACTCTGGGGCCAACGTCCTGACTTTC,CASSLRDNSGANVLTF
16,-,TRBV11-2,TRBJ1-2,-,TGTGCCAGCAGCTTAGCCCCAGGGCCCCGGGGTGAAGGCTACACCTTC,CASSLAPGPRGEGYTF
17,-,TRBV4-1,TRBJ2-7,TRBD1,TGCGCCAGCAGCCCAGTAGGCCCCCGGGACAGGGACTACGAGCAGTACTTC,CASSPVGPRDRDYEQYF
14,-,TRBV18,TRBJ2-3,-,TGTGCCAGCTCGTCAGACAGCCCCACAGATACGCAGTATTTT,CASSSDSPTDTQYF
16,-,TRBV4-1,TRBJ2-2,-,TGCGCCAGCAGCCAAGATAACGACAGGATCGCCGGGGAGCTGTTTTTT,CASSQDNDRIAGELFF
12,-,TRBV7-9,TRBJ2-2,-,TGTGCCAGCAGCAGTGACACCGGGGAGCTGTTTTTT,CASSSDTGELFF
13,-,TRBV29-1,TRBJ2-7,-,TGCAGCGCTTCCCTAGGGGAGTGGAACGAGCAGTACTTC,CSASLGEWNEQYF
11,-,TRBV9,TRBJ1-5,-,TGTGCCAGTGAGGCAAATCAGCCCCAGCATTTT,CASEANQPQHF
12,-,TRBV6-1,TRBJ1-2,-,TGTGCCAGCAGTGCGGGACACTATGGCTACACCTTC,CASSAGHYGYTF
17,-,TRBV5-6,TRBJ2-1,-,TGTGCCAGCAGTACCCGGGTCGGGGACCGGGATTACAATGAGCAGTTCTTC,CASSTRVGDRDYNEQFF
16,-,TRBV28,TRBJ2-7,-,TGTGCCAGCGGTAGTCCCCACCGGGATGCCTTTGGGGAGCAGTACTTC,CASGSPHRDAFGEQYF
17,-,TRBV28,TRBJ2-2,-,TGTGCCAGCAGTTTACCTTCCCGTTATGGGGACACCGGGGAGCTGTTTTTT,CASSLPSRYGDTGELFF
12,-,TRBV6-1,TRBJ2-1,-,TGTGCCAGCAAAAACCCTTACAATGAGCAGTTCTTC,CASKNPYNEQFF
11,-,TRBV30,TRBJ2-7,-,TGTGCCTGGAGGAGCTCCTACGAGCAGTACTTC,CAWRSSYEQYF
14,-,TRBV5-1,TRBJ1-5,-,TGCGCCAGCAGCCCGGGGGAATTCAATCAGCCCCAGCATTTT,CASSPGEFNQPQHF
13,-,TRBV19,TRBJ2-7,-,TGTGCCAGTAGTGCCGGGACATCCTACGAGCAGTACTTC,CASSAGTSYEQYF
15,-,TRBV28,TRBJ2-2,-,TGTGCCAGCAGTTTCCGACGGGGGAACACCGGGGAGCTGTTTTTT,CASSFRRGNTGELFF
12,-,TRBV27,TRBJ1-1,TRBD1,TGTGCCAGCAGTTCTGACAGGGGAGAAGCTTTCTTT,CASSSDRGEAFF
15,once,TRBV4-1,TRBJ1-5,-,TGCGCCAGCAGCCAAGACGGACAGATCAATCAGCCCCAGCATTTT,CASSQDGQINQPQHF
14,-,TRBV19,TRBJ2-3,-,TGTGCCAGTAGCCGGGACCCGGGCTCAGATACGCAGTATTTT,CASSRDPGSDTQYF
16,-,TRBV5-1,TRBJ1-6,-,TGCGCCAGCAGCGTTACCCCGGGACAAACTGATTCACCCCTCCACTTT,CASSVTPGQTDSPLHF
16,-,TRBV2,TRBJ1-2,TRBD1,TGTGCCAGCAGTGAATGGGACAGCCCATCTAACTATGGCTACACCTTC,CASSEWDSPSNYGYTF
16,once,TRBV5-1,TRBJ2-5,TRBD1,TGCGCCAGCAGCTGGGGCAGGACAGGGGCAGGAGAGACCCAGTACTTC,CASSWGRTGAGETQYF
16,-,TRBV11-2,TRBJ2-5,TRBD2,TGTGCCAGCAGCGCCGGGAGGGGGAATCGTGGAGAGACCCAGTACTTC,CASSAGRGNRGETQYF
18,-,TRBV5-1,TRBJ2-5,TRBD2,TGCGCCAGCAGTTCAGGGTTAGAACGGCTAGCGGGAGAAGAGACCCAGTACTTC,CASSSGLERLAGEETQYF
12,-,TRBV6-1,TRBJ1-5,-,TGTGCCAGCAGCTCAGGGAGAAAGCCCCAGCATTTT,CASSSGRKPQHF
17,-,TRBV19,TRBJ2-1,-,TGTGCCAGTAGTAGTATTGGTTCTGAGGGCGCCTACAATGAGCAGTTCTTC,CASSSIGSEGAYNEQFF